This section outlines one TCR beta chain sequence together with its context. This record belongs to a study of blood T cell repertoires in COVID-19. In the study overall: Researchers got acute and convalescent COVID-19 samples from the United States, Italy and Spain. Sample material is recorded as cDNA or gDNA derived from T cells, B-cell-depleted T cells, or PBMCs.

Germline CDR1 is LGHDT and CDR2 is YNNKEL (reference sequence). V was clipped by 1 base and J by 3 bases, with 7 bases between them. The CDR3 runs to 14 residues. This table comes from immunoSEQ multiplex PCR, and its TCRdb copy is limited to in-frame clones, with some not included. The repertoire consists of about 280,000 clones, with over 75% occurring once and the leading ten covering 13%. The origin of this receptor is a human donor in a cohort sampled during active COVID-19. This chain uses TRBV3-1 (or the pseudogene TRBV3-2) with TRBJ1-5; TRBD1 is a possible D gene (6 bases). The sequenced material came from peripheral blood. The CDR3 reads CASSQGQANQPQHF. The CDR3 nucleotides read TGTGCCAGCAGCCAAGGACAGGCCAATCAGCCCCAGCATTTT.